The 5 T cell receptor beta chains presented below share a single source sample, sequenced in a study of control samples from healthy donors and cancer patients. The assay was immunoSEQ multiplex PCR, and TCRdb's table has in-frame clones only and misses some. This table has approximately 220,000 clones, about 93% appearing once. The sequenced sample consisted of blood. These receptors all stem from a man aged 50-59 years in good health.

The chain recombines TRBV7-6 with TRBJ2-7, with unresolved D. The CDR3 is 15 amino acids. Trimming left V 1 base short and J 3 bases short, with 13 bases between. Germline CDR1 SGHVS, CDR2 FNYEAQ. The CDR3 here is CASSLVDEAGYEQYF. The CDR3 DNA reads as TGTGCCAGCAGCTTAGTGGACGAAGCCGGCTACGAGCAGTACTTC.

The genes are TRBV28 and TRBJ1-1; D gene ambiguous. The germline V gene encodes CDR1 MDHEN and CDR2 SYDVKM. The V end was cut by 7 bases, the J end by 2 bases, with 17 bases between. CDR3 length: 15 residues. This chain's CDR3 is CASISKMGLNTEAFF. The CDR3, as DNA: TGTGCCAGCATTAGTAAGATGGGGTTAAACACTGAAGCTTTCTTT.

The V call is TRBV5-1, the J call TRBJ2-2, with D unresolved. V was shortened by 3 bases and J by 2 bases, with 5 bases between the two germline ends. CDR3 length: 13 amino acids. Germline V lookup: CDR1 SGHRS, CDR2 YFSETQ. CDR3 sequence (DNA): TGCGCCAGCAGCTCCTTAAACACCGGGGAGCTGTTTTTT. Protein sequence: CASSSLNTGELFF.

The rearrangement links TRBV7-9 to TRBJ1-5, with TRBD1 as a possible D gene (5 bases). The CDR3 is made up of 13 amino acids. Germline V CDR1 and CDR2: SEHNR, FQNEAQ (reference sequence). V shed 5 bases and J shed 2 bases, with 7 bases lying between them. CDR3 residues: CASSQGGNQPQHF. The CDR3 coding sequence is TGTGCCAGCAGCCAGGGTGGCAATCAGCCCCAGCATTTT.

Only one count was recorded for this clone. The chain links TRBV3-1 (or the pseudogene TRBV3-2) to TRBJ2-7; D remains unclear. V was shortened by 2 bases and J by 7 bases, with 12 bases between the two germline ends. CDR3 length: 13 amino acids. CDR1 LGHDT and CDR2 YNNKEL come from the germline V gene (reference sequence). In DNA, the CDR3 is TGTGCCAGCAGCCAAACAGTTTTAGGGGAGCAGTACGTC. It yields the protein CASSQTVLGEQYV.